This T cell receptor (beta chain) appears in the sequencing data of a study of cytomegalovirus exposure and HLA in healthy donors. General study findings and limits: When a later analysis was performed, an Asian-associated ancestry cluster reportedly had fewer N-insertions than the roughly 690-donor mean. Most of the TCR beta V segments (in an earlier analysis) were productive either about 87% or about 30% of the time. Association with HLA alleles at 0.05 false discovery rate was found for 15,000 or so TCR beta sequences in a later analysis. Cytomegalovirus association was listed for 150 to 200 TCR beta chains.

Worth noting for this clone: Its antigen remains unidentified.

CDR1 is LGHNA, CDR2 YNFKEQ, per germline. Deletions cut 1 base from V and 5 bases from J, with 8 bases between. There are 13 residues in the CDR3. The PCR contained 60 Vbeta and 13 Jbeta primers. Sequenced by immunoSEQ multiplex PCR; TCRdb stores in-frame clones only, minus some. The sample lists about 82,000 clones; 55% to 70% were seen once. The chain joins TRBV4-2 to TRBJ2-5, with D unclear. The sequenced sample was PBMCs. The receptor's source is a woman aged 45-59 years in good health and CMV-seropositive. The CDR3 here is CASSQGVKETQYF. As DNA, the CDR3 is TGTGCCAGCAGCCAAGGAGTTAAGGAGACCCAGTACTTC.